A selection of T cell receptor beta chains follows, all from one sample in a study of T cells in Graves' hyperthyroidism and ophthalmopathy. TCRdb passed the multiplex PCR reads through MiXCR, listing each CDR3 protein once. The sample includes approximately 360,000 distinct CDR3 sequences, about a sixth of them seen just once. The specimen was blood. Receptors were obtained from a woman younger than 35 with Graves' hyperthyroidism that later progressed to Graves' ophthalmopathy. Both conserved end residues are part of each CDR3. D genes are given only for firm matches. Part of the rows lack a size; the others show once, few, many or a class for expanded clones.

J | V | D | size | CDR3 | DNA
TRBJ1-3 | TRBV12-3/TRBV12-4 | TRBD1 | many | CASSLAGDRGNSGNTIYF | TGTGCCAGCAGTCTCGCCGGGGACAGGGGAAATTCTGGAAACACCATATATTTT
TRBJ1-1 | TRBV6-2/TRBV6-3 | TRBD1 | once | CASQTGVNTEAFF | TGTGCCAGCCAGACAGGGGTAAACACTGAAGCTTTCTTT
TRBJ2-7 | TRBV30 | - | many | CAWNPSSTGSYEQYF | TGTGCCTGGAACCCCAGCTCGACGGGCTCCTACGAGCAGTACTTC
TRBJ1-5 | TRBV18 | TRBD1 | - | CASSRGQSYSNQPQHF | TGTGCCAGCTCCCGGGGACAGTCTTATAGCAATCAGCCCCAGCATTTT
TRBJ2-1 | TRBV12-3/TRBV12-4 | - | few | CACVGRNEQFF | TGTGCCTGTGTAGGGAGGAATGAGCAGTTCTTC
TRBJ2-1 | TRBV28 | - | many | CASSPMGDWYNEQFF | TGTGCCAGCAGCCCCATGGGGGATTGGTACAATGAGCAGTTCTTC
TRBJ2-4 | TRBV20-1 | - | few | CSAPPRSGNIQYF | TGCAGTGCTCCTCCCCGATCCGGAAACATTCAGTACTTC
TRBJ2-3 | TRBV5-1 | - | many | CASSTGWPDTQYF | TGCGCCAGCAGCACGGGTTGGCCAGATACGCAGTATTTT
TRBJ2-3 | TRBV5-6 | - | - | CASSSLRTRSTDTQYF | TGTGCCAGCAGCTCACTTAGGACCAGATCCACAGATACGCAGTATTTT
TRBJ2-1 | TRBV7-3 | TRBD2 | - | CASSKAGTSGTRTGQQFF | TGTGCCAGCAGTAAAGCCGGGACTAGCGGGACCAGGACCGGGCAGCAGTTCTTC
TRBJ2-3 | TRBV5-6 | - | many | CASSLELAPTDTQYF | TGTGCCAGCAGCTTGGAGCTAGCCCCCACAGATACGCAGTATTTT
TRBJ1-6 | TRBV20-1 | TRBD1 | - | CSAGGQGSYNSPLHF | TGCAGTGCTGGTGGACAGGGGAGTTATAATTCACCCCTCCACTTT
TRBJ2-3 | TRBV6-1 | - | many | CASGEQAAGTQYF | TGTGCCTCAGGGGAACAGGCGGCGGGTACGCAGTATTTT
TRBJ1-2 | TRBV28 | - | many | CASSPSTEVNYGYTF | TGTGCCAGCAGTCCATCGACAGAAGTTAACTATGGCTACACCTTC
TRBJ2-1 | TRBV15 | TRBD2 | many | CATSLGLAGPYNEQFF | TGTGCCACCAGCCTTGGACTAGCGGGACCTTACAATGAGCAGTTCTTC
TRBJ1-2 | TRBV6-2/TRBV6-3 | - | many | CASSYSGDYGYTF | TGTGCCAGCAGTTACTCGGGGGACTATGGCTACACCTTC
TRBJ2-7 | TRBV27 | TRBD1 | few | CASSLMDRLYEQYF | TGTGCCAGCAGTTTAATGGACAGGTTATACGAGCAGTACTTC
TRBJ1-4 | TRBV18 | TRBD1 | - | CASSPGTGKPVTNEKLFF | TGTGCCAGCTCACCCGGGACAGGAAAACCGGTTACTAATGAAAAACTGTTTTTT
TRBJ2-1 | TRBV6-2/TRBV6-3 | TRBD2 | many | CASSYRLTSGISEQFF | TGTGCCAGCAGTTACAGGCTGACTAGCGGGATAAGTGAGCAGTTCTTC
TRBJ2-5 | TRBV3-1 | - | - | CASSARQGGETQYF | TGTGCCAGCAGCGCCCGACAGGGAGGGGAGACCCAGTACTTC
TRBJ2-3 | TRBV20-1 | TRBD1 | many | CSAHRGRSTDTQYF | TGCAGTGCTCACAGGGGCCGGAGCACAGATACGCAGTATTTT
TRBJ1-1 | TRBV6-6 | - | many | CASSYRGVGTEAFF | TGTGCCAGCAGTTACAGGGGAGTAGGCACTGAAGCTTTCTTT
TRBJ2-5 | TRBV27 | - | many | CASRSFLQETQYF | TGTGCCAGCAGGAGTTTCCTCCAAGAGACCCAGTACTTC
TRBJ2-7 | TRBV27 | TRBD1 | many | CASSFRTGASYEQYF | TGTGCCAGCAGTTTCCGGACAGGGGCTAGCTACGAGCAGTACTTC
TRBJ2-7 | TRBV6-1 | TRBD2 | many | CASSPLAGGNEQYF | TGTGCCAGCAGTCCTTTAGCGGGAGGCAACGAGCAGTACTTC
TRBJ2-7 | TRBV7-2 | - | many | CASSLQVSYEQYF | TGTGCCAGCAGCTTACAGGTGTCCTACGAGCAGTACTTC
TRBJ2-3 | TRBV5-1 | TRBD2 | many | CASTPSGTRSGKADTQYF | TGCGCCAGCACCCCCTCCGGGACCCGAAGCGGGAAGGCAGATACGCAGTATTTT
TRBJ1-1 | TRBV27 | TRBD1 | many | CASSPGQGRVAEAFF | TGTGCCAGCAGTCCGGGACAGGGGCGGGTGGCTGAAGCTTTCTTT
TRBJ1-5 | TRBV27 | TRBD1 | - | CASSGPGTAQPQHF | TGTGCCAGCAGTGGCCCCGGGACAGCACAGCCCCAGCATTTT
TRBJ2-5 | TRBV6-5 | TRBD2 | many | CASSSRLGGRAETQYF | TGTGCCAGCAGTTCCCGGTTGGGCGGGAGGGCGGAGACCCAGTACTTC
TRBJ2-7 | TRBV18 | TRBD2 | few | CASSPSGTSQEQYF | TGTGCCAGCTCACCCTCCGGGACTAGCCAAGAGCAGTACTTC
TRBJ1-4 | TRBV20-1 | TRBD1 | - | CSARAGTGQINEKLFF | TGCAGTGCTAGGGCCGGGACAGGGCAGATTAATGAAAAACTGTTTTTT
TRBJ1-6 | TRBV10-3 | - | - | CAISPGAGDNSPLHF | TGTGCCATCAGCCCCGGGGCAGGCGATAATTCACCCCTCCACTTT
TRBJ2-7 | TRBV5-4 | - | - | CASSFGYGEQYF | TGTGCCAGCAGCTTTGGATACGGCGAGCAGTACTTC
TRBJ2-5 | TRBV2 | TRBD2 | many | CASRGGEETQYF | TGTGCCAGCAGGGGGGGGGAAGAGACCCAGTACTTC
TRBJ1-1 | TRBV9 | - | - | CASSVGYRSKGSLRLTEAFF | TGTGCCAGCAGCGTAGGATACCGGAGCAAGGGCAGCCTCAGGCTGACTGAAGCTTTCTTT
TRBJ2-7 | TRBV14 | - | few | CASSHQGAEQYF | TGTGCCAGCAGCCACCAGGGAGCCGAGCAGTACTTC
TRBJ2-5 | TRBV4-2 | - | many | CASSQEVAKGETQYF | TGTGCCAGCAGCCAAGAAGTGGCCAAAGGGGAGACCCAGTACTTC
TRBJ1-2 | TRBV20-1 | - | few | CSAGGQLNNYGYTF | TGCAGTGCCGGCGGACAGCTTAACAACTATGGCTACACCTTC
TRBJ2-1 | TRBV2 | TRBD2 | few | CASSVASGSYEQFF | TGTGCCAGCAGTGTGGCTAGCGGGAGTTATGAGCAGTTCTTC
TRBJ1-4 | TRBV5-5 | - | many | CASSLERRAREKLFF | TGTGCCAGCAGCTTGGAACGCAGGGCGAGGGAAAAACTGTTTTTT
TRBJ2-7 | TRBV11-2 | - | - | CASSFFLNRSSYEQYF | TGTGCCAGCAGCTTCTTTCTTAACAGAAGCTCCTACGAGCAGTACTTC
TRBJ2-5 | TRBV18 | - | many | CASSLTAKQETQYF | TGTGCCAGCTCACTGACAGCTAAACAAGAGACCCAGTACTTC
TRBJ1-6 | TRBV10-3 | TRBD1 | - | CAITTDRGWSPLHF | TGTGCCATCACCACCGACAGGGGATGGTCACCCCTCCACTTT
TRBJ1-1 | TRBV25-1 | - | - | CASSESSYWGITEAFF | TGTGCCAGCAGTGAATCGAGTTATTGGGGTATCACTGAAGCTTTCTTT
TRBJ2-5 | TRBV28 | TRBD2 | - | CASSPWGLAGAQETQYF | TGTGCCAGCAGTCCGTGGGGGTTAGCGGGAGCCCAAGAGACCCAGTACTTC
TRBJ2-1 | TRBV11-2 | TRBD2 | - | CASSPLAGKGNEQFF | TGTGCCAGCAGTCCCCTAGCGGGAAAGGGGAATGAGCAGTTCTTC
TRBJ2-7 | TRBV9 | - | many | CASSVEGGEQYF | TGTGCCAGCAGCGTAGAGGGGGGCGAGCAGTACTTC
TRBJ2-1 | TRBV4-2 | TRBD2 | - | CASSQDRAGGPNNEQFF | TGTGCCAGCAGCCAAGATCGGGCGGGAGGGCCTAACAATGAGCAGTTCTTC
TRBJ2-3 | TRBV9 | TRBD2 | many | CASSVGGGRSDTQYF | TGTGCCAGCAGCGTAGGGGGCGGGAGGTCCGATACGCAGTATTTT
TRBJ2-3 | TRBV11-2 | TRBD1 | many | CASSLVLGGQGDTQYF | TGTGCCAGCAGCTTAGTTTTAGGCGGACAGGGGGATACGCAGTATTTT
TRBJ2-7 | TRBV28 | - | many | CASSFGQGTSANEQYF | TGTGCCAGCAGTTTCGGGCAGGGGACATCAGCGAACGAGCAGTACTTC
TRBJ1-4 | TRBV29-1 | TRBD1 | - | CSVEDGGQGNEKLFF | TGCAGCGTTGAAGATGGGGGACAGGGTAATGAAAAACTGTTTTTT
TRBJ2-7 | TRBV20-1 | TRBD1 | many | CSARDRETYEQYF | TGCAGTGCTCGGGACAGGGAAACCTACGAGCAGTACTTC
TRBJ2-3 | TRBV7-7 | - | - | CASSLGVGLTDTQYF | TGTGCTAGCAGCTTAGGGGTTGGACTCACAGATACGCAGTATTTT
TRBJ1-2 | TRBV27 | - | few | CASRGPQWEGYNGYTF | TGTGCCAGCAGAGGACCCCAGTGGGAGGGCTACAATGGCTACACCTTC
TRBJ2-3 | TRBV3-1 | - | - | CASTLLRGRGVTDTQYF | TGTGCCAGCACCCTTCTTAGGGGTCGAGGAGTCACAGATACGCAGTATTTT
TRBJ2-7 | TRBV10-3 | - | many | CAISAGRYEQYF | TGTGCCATCAGTGCCGGACGGTACGAGCAGTACTTC
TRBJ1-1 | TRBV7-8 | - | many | CASSHRVGEGNTEAFF | TGTGCCAGCAGCCACCGGGTAGGGGAAGGGAACACTGAAGCTTTCTTT
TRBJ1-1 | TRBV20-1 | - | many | CSNNPAGTRMDTEAFF | TGCAGTAATAACCCCGCCGGGACTCGGATGGACACTGAAGCTTTCTTT